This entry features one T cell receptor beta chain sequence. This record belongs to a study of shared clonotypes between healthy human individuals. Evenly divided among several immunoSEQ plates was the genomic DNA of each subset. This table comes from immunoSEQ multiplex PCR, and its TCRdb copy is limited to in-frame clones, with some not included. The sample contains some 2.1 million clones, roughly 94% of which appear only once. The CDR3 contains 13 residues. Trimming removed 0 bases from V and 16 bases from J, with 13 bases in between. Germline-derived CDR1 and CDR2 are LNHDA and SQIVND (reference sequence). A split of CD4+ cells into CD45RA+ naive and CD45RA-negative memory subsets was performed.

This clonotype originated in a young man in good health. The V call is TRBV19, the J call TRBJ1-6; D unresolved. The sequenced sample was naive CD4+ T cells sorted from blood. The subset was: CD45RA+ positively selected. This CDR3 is CASSIDEGDPLHF. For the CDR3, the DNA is TGTGCCAGTAGTATAGATGAAGGCGATCCTCTCCACTTT.